This T cell receptor beta chain was retrieved from a study of blood T cells in healthy people across ages. Study-wide points: Aged donors had fewer naive CD4+ cells and lower diversity than long-lived donors.

Trimming removed 5 bases from V and 5 bases from J, with 15 bases in between. CDR3 length equals 14 residues. Germline CDR1 MNHEY, CDR2 SVGEGT. As concerns this clonotype: Antigen unknown.

For the second PCR, which ran for about 6 to 11 cycles, a sample-barcoded 5' primer and a J-beta primer mix were used. Every cDNA was tagged by a template-switch adaptor with 12 random nucleotides. Sequencing recovered at least 3 million CDR3-containing paired-end reads from each sample. TCRdb re-analysed the 5' RACE reads in MiXCR, keeping a single row per CDR3 protein. The sample includes 850,000 to 1,300,000 distinct CDR3 sequences, around 43% of them seen just once. The receptor comes from an older woman in good health. The material sequenced was blood. V gene TRBV6-2 or TRBV6-3 combines with J gene TRBJ2-5; the D gene is possibly TRBD2 (5 bases). The CDR3, as DNA: TGTGCCAGCAGTCCCCTAGCCACCCGTGAGACCCAGTACTTC. Protein: CASSPLATRETQYF.